Following are 11 T cell receptor beta chains from one sample sequenced in a study of T cell responses to AZD1222 COVID-19 vaccine. Assay used: immunoSEQ multiplex PCR; TCRdb lists only in-frame clones, some missing. The repertoire holds 180,000 or so clones, 70% to 90% seen once, with approximately 8% in the top ten. The material was peripheral blood, obtained on day 0 of AZD1222 vaccination. The receptors were sampled from an adult in good health.

The CDR3, as DNA: TGTGCCAGCACCGGAGGGGTAGGGGGTGTCCAAGAGACCCAGTACTTC. Its translation: CASTGGVGGVQETQYF. The chain recombines TRBV2 with TRBJ2-5; D may correspond to TRBD1 or TRBD2 (6 bases each). Deletions cut 7 bases from V and 1 base from J, with 19 bases between. The CDR3 contains 16 residues. CDR1 and CDR2 from the germline V gene are SNHLY and FYNNEI. Together with reference TRBV2 and TRBJ2-5, the CDR3 gives the full variable domain: EPEVTQTPSHQVTQMGQEVILRCVPISNHLYFYWYRQILGQKVEFLVSFYNNEISEKSEIFDDQFSVERPDGSNFTLKIRSTKLEDSAMYFCASTGGVGGVQETQYFGPGTRLLVL.

This chain connects TRBV7-8 to TRBJ1-5, with a possible D match to TRBD1 (6 bases). V shed 5 bases and J shed 2 bases, with 16 bases lying between them. This CDR3 contains 16 residues. From germline, CDR1 is SGHVS and CDR2 FQNEAQ. For the CDR3, the DNA is TGTGCCAGCAGCCCCAGGACAGTAGCCCGCAATCAGCCCCAGCATTTT. Residues: CASSPRTVARNQPQHF.

The rearrangement links TRBV18 to TRBJ1-2, with a weak D call TRBD1 (6 bases). The germline V gene has CDR1 KGHSH and CDR2 LQKENI. The length of the CDR3 is 16 residues. Trimming removed 6 bases from V and 6 bases from J, with 23 bases in between. This chain's CDR3 is CASSAQPLQGVDGYTF. In DNA, the CDR3 is TGTGCCAGCTCGGCTCAACCCCTACAGGGTGTCGATGGCTACACCTTC.

The gene calls are TRBV7-9 and TRBJ1-4; tentatively, D is TRBD1 (6 bases). The CDR3 runs to 14 residues. Deletions cut 4 bases from V and 2 bases from J, with 8 bases between. Germline V gives CDR1 SEHNR, CDR2 FQNEAQ (reference sequence). The chain's CDR3 is CASSSQGTNEKLFF. CDR3 bases: TGTGCCAGCAGCTCTCAGGGGACTAATGAAAAACTGTTTTTT.

This chain connects TRBV4-3 to TRBJ2-2, with 10 bases lining up with TRBD2. Germline loops: CDR1 LGHNA, CDR2 YSLEER. This CDR3 is 17 amino acids long. The junction had 4 bases not matched to a gene; V was cut back by 1 base and J by 2 bases. DNA for the CDR3: TGCGCCAGCAGCCAAGGCGGACTAGCGGTCAACACCGGGGAGCTGTTTTTT. Translated, it gives CASSQGGLAVNTGELFF.

This clone was seen ten or more times. The chain couples TRBV4-1 to TRBJ2-5, with D perhaps TRBD1 (5 bases). Trimming left V 0 bases short and J 0 bases short, with 14 bases between. Germline V lookup: CDR1 MGHRA, CDR2 YSYEKL. This CDR3 contains 17 residues. The CDR3 DNA reads as TGCGCCAGCAGCCAAGATCATTTGACAGTGTACCAAGAGACCCAGTACTTC. Translated, it gives CASSQDHLTVYQETQYF.

The rearrangement joins TRBV11-2 to TRBJ2-7; 10 bases fit TRBD1. Trimming at V came to 5 bases and at J to 4 bases, leaving 2 bases not matched to a gene. The CDR3 loop spans 13 amino acids. Looked up from germline, CDR1 is SGHAT and CDR2 is FQNNGV. The CDR3 DNA sequence: TGTGCCAGCAGCATGGGACAGGGGTACGAGCAGTACTTC. Translating it yields CASSMGQGYEQYF.

The chain couples TRBV14 to TRBJ2-2, with 11 bases that match TRBD2. Germline V gene data show CDR1 as SGHDN and CDR2 as FVKESK. V gave up 2 bases and J gave up 4 bases; unmatched junction bases: 6. CDR3 size: 17 residues. The CDR3 reads CASSQRPSGGTTGELFF. Here the CDR3 DNA reads TGTGCCAGCAGCCAAAGGCCTAGCGGGGGGACCACCGGGGAGCTGTTTTTT.

The V and J genes are TRBV2 and TRBJ2-1; D is unclear. Trimming pared 8 bases from V and 4 bases from J, leaving 18 bases between. CDR1 is SNHLY, CDR2 FYNNEI, per germline. This CDR3 has 15 residues. The CDR3 DNA follows: TGTGCCAGCCTCGAAGGCAAAGGGAAATACAATGAGCAGTTCTTC. Translation gives CASLEGKGKYNEQFF.

The chain has TRBV5-1 and TRBJ2-1; D not resolved. CDR3 length: 12 amino acids. Per germline, CDR1 SGHRS and CDR2 YFSETQ. Trimming stripped 0 bases from V and 6 bases from J, with 4 bases between. The CDR3: CASSLVLNEQFF. In DNA form, the CDR3 reads TGCGCCAGCAGCTTGGTTCTCAATGAGCAGTTCTTC.

The CDR3 loop reads CASSLDYMNTEAFF. CDR3 DNA: TGTGCCAGCAGCTTAGATTACATGAACACTGAAGCTTTCTTT. This sequence joins TRBV11-3 and TRBJ1-1; D is uncertain. This CDR3 region has 14 residues. V lost 0 bases to trimming and J lost 0 bases, with 5 bases between them. Germline V gene data show CDR1 as SGHNT and CDR2 as YENEEA.